These T cell receptor beta chains were read from a single sample in a study of T cell responses to AZD1222 COVID-19 vaccine. Sequenced by immunoSEQ multiplex PCR; TCRdb stores in-frame clones only, minus some. Of around 130,000 clones listed, around 89% were seen once; the top ten hold about 3.1%. This specimen was peripheral blood, taken on day 0 of AZD1222 vaccination. The receptors were sampled from an adult in good health. The CDR3 runs from the conserved cysteine through the conserved F or W. The D gene is left open where the match is weak. Not all rows give a size; the values are once, few, many and, for expanded clones, a class.

d_call	j_call	v_call	clone_size	cdr3_nt	cdr3_aa
TRBD1	TRBJ1-2	TRBV28	.	TGTGCCAGCAGTTCCCTGCTGGGACAGGAGTCCATCTATGGCTACACCTTC	CASSSLLGQESIYGYTF
.	TRBJ2-7	TRBV5-1	.	TGCGCCAGCAGCTCGTCCCAGGGTCCCTCAGAGCAGTACTTC	CASSSSQGPSEQYF
.	TRBJ1-3	TRBV18	.	TGTGCCAGCGGTCGACGGCGGTCCTCTGGAAACACCATATATTTT	CASGRRRSSGNTIYF
.	TRBJ2-3	TRBV28	.	TGTGCCAGCAGTGCACAAAACCCCACAGATACGCAGTATTTT	CASSAQNPTDTQYF
.	TRBJ2-7	TRBV9	.	TGTGCCAGCAGCGTAGGGGAGTACCACGAGCAGTACTTC	CASSVGEYHEQYF
.	TRBJ2-1	TRBV5-1	.	TGCGCCAGCAGCTTGTTTGGAAATGAGCAGTTCTTC	CASSLFGNEQFF
.	TRBJ1-5	TRBV6-5	.	TGTGCCAGCAGTTACTCTGGGCAGGGAGATCAGCCCCAGCATTTT	CASSYSGQGDQPQHF
.	TRBJ2-1	TRBV7-2	few	TGTGCCAGCAGCTTAGGGGCCCGGACCGGTGAGCAGTTCTTC	CASSLGARTGEQFF
.	TRBJ2-5	TRBV19	.	TGTGCCAGTAGTCCCCGACAGACCCAAGAGACCCAGTACTTC	CASSPRQTQETQYF
.	TRBJ1-1	TRBV5-1	.	TGCGCCAGCAGCTTGGGGGGACGATGGAACACTGAAGCTTTCTTT	CASSLGGRWNTEAFF
TRBD2	TRBJ2-7	TRBV18	.	TGTGCCAGCTCCCTCGGGACTAGCGGGCTTTACGAGCAGTACTTC	CASSLGTSGLYEQYF
TRBD1	TRBJ1-2	TRBV19	.	TGTGCCAGTAGCCAATCCCGGGACAGGACCAACTATGGCTACACCTTC	CASSQSRDRTNYGYTF
.	TRBJ2-7	TRBV7-9	.	TGTGCCAGCAGCCCCCGGGACTCCCAGCTCTACGAGCAGTACTTC	CASSPRDSQLYEQYF
.	TRBJ1-2	TRBV28	.	TGTGCCAGCACTCCCAATCCCGGGAAGGAGGGCTATGGCTACACCTTC	CASTPNPGKEGYGYTF
.	TRBJ1-4	TRBV7-2	once	TGTGCCAGCAGCTTAGACAGGTGGGATGAAAAACTGTTTTTT	CASSLDRWDEKLFF
TRBD2	TRBJ2-7	TRBV19	.	TGTGCCAGTAGTCCCCGACAGGGGACTAGCGGGAGTGTATCCTACGAGCAGTACTTC	CASSPRQGTSGSVSYEQYF
.	TRBJ1-6	TRBV4-2	.	TGTGCCAGCAGCCGAGGGACGGAACTAAATTCACCCCTCCACTTT	CASSRGTELNSPLHF
TRBD1	TRBJ2-7	TRBV15	.	TGTGCCACCAGCAGCCCGGGACAGGGTTTGAAAGAGCAGTACTTC	CATSSPGQGLKEQYF
TRBD1	TRBJ1-2	TRBV5-4	.	TGTGCCAGCAGCTGGGGGACAGGGGGACTCGGCTACACCTTC	CASSWGTGGLGYTF
TRBD2	TRBJ2-3	TRBV4-2	.	TGTGCCAGCAGACGGGCGACTAGCGGGTACACAGATACGCAGTATTTT	CASRRATSGYTDTQYF
.	TRBJ1-2	TRBV28	.	TGTGCCAGCAGTTTACCCGAGTCTTTATACTACACCTTC	CASSLPESLYYTF
TRBD2	TRBJ2-1	TRBV11-3	.	TGTGCCAGCAGCTTAGATAGCGGGAGGGCCTACAATGAGCAGTTCTTC	CASSLDSGRAYNEQFF
.	TRBJ2-7	TRBV29-1	.	TGCAGCGTAAGACAGGCCGAGGGGGAGCAGTACTTC	CSVRQAEGEQYF
.	TRBJ2-7	TRBV12-3/TRBV12-4	.	TGTGCCAGCAGTTTACAACAAGGGTACGAGCAGTACTTC	CASSLQQGYEQYF
.	TRBJ2-5	TRBV28	.	TGTGCCAGCAGTTCCCCCCTCGGGGCCCTAACTCAAGAGACCCAGTACTTC	CASSSPLGALTQETQYF
.	TRBJ2-2	TRBV10-3	once	TGTGCCATCAGTCCGACAGCGAACACCGGGGAGCTGTTTTTT	CAISPTANTGELFF
.	TRBJ2-2	TRBV18	.	TGTGCCAGCTCACCAGCTAGCGCAAACACCGGGGAGCTGTTTTTT	CASSPASANTGELFF
.	TRBJ1-4	TRBV18	.	TGTGCCAGCTCACCACAGAGGCAGGGGTTGGGCCATAATGAAAAACTGTTTTTT	CASSPQRQGLGHNEKLFF
TRBD2	TRBJ2-1	TRBV4-1	once	TGCGCCAGCAGCCTACCTGAATGGCGGGGGGGCCATGAGCAGTTCTTC	CASSLPEWRGGHEQFF
.	TRBJ1-6	TRBV28	.	TGTGCCAGTCTTCGTTCAACTTGGAATTCACCCCTCCACTTT	CASLRSTWNSPLHF
TRBD2	TRBJ2-3	TRBV6-5	.	TGTGCCAGCAGTTTAGGGAGCGGGGACACAGATACGCAGTATTTT	CASSLGSGDTDTQYF
.	TRBJ1-5	TRBV20-1	.	TGCAGTGCTAGTATGTGGGCCGCAGGGGATCAGCCCCAGCATTTT	CSASMWAAGDQPQHF
TRBD1	TRBJ1-2	TRBV13	.	TGTGCCAGCAGCTTAGGGACAGGGGGCCCCGGTTATGGCTACACCTTC	CASSLGTGGPGYGYTF
TRBD2	TRBJ2-1	TRBV29-1	.	TGCAGCGTTGACGGGGGGAGCTCCTACAATGAGCAGTTCTTC	CSVDGGSSYNEQFF
TRBD1	TRBJ2-3	TRBV24-1	.	TGTGCCACCTACAGGGGCCACACAGATACGCAGTATTTT	CATYRGHTDTQYF
TRBD1	TRBJ2-1	TRBV5-1	.	TGCGCCAGCAGCTTGATCGGGACAGGGGGTGGTGAGCAGTTCTTC	CASSLIGTGGGEQFF
TRBD1	TRBJ2-2	TRBV5-1	once	TGCGCCAGCAGCGGAGACAGGGGAAGGGAGCTGTTTTTT	CASSGDRGRELFF
.	TRBJ1-2	TRBV7-2	.	TGTGCCAGCAGCTACGGGACGGTTATGGGCTACACCTTC	CASSYGTVMGYTF
.	TRBJ1-1	TRBV5-1	.	TGCGCCAGCAGCTTTTACGGGACTGAAGCTTTCTTT	CASSFYGTEAFF
TRBD2	TRBJ2-1	TRBV5-1	.	TGCGCCAGCAGCTCGCTTACGGGGGGCTCCTACAATGAGCAGTTCTTC	CASSSLTGGSYNEQFF
TRBD1	TRBJ1-6	TRBV5-8	.	TGTGCCAGCAGCCAGATTGGTGGACAGGGACGTTCACCCCTCCACTTT	CASSQIGGQGRSPLHF
TRBD1	TRBJ1-2	TRBV19	.	TGTGCCAGTAGTACCCGCCGGAGACAGGGATGGGACTATGGCTACACCTTC	CASSTRRRQGWDYGYTF
TRBD1	TRBJ2-7	TRBV27	.	TGTGCCAGCAGCCCGGGACAGGGAACAACCTACGAGCAGTACTTC	CASSPGQGTTYEQYF
.	TRBJ2-6	TRBV7-3	.	TGTGCCAGCAGCCAAACTAGCTCTGGGGCCAACGTCCTGACTTTC	CASSQTSSGANVLTF
.	TRBJ2-1	TRBV2	.	TGTGCCAGCATAACGATGGCAGGGACCTACAATGAGCAGTTCTTC	CASITMAGTYNEQFF
.	TRBJ2-3	TRBV3-1/TRBV3-2	.	TGTGCCAGCAGCCAAGATGGAGGTACGCAGTATTTT	CASSQDGGTQYF
.	TRBJ1-2	TRBV19	once	TGTGCCAGTAGTACCACTCGGCGGGGCGGCTACACCTTC	CASSTTRRGGYTF
.	TRBJ2-7	TRBV4-3	.	TGCGCCAGCAGCCAAGATAGGACGGACACCTACGAGCAGTACTTC	CASSQDRTDTYEQYF
.	TRBJ2-1	TRBV7-3	once	TGTGCCAGCAGCTTATGGCAGGGAGGTGGCAATGAGCAGTTCTTC	CASSLWQGGGNEQFF
TRBD2	TRBJ2-1	TRBV30	.	TGTGCCTGGAGTGGCGGGGGGTACAATGAGCAGTTCTTC	CAWSGGGYNEQFF
TRBD1	TRBJ1-1	TRBV4-2	.	TGTGCCAGCAGCCAAGATAATGGGGACAGGGTTGCGGCTGAAGCTTTCTTT	CASSQDNGDRVAAEAFF
TRBD1	TRBJ1-1	TRBV3-1/TRBV3-2	once	TGTGCCAGCAGCCGAGGGACAGGGGCCGTCACTGAAGCTTTCTTT	CASSRGTGAVTEAFF
TRBD1	TRBJ1-1	TRBV19	.	TGTGCCAGTAACACAGGGGGTGTAGCTTTCTTT	CASNTGGVAFF
.	TRBJ1-1	TRBV28	.	TGTGCCAGCACCCGGAGGCACCTGAACACTGAAGCTTTCTTT	CASTRRHLNTEAFF
.	TRBJ1-1	TRBV29-1	.	TGCAGCGTTAAGGGGCTACTGAACACTGAAGCTTTCTTT	CSVKGLLNTEAFF
.	TRBJ1-2	TRBV10-3	.	TGTGCCATCAGTGAAGACAGTTACGGTGGCTACACCTTC	CAISEDSYGGYTF
.	TRBJ2-1	TRBV6-2/TRBV6-3	once	TGTGCCAGCACCCCCCGGCAGCGGGATGAGCAGTTCTTC	CASTPRQRDEQFF
.	TRBJ1-2	TRBV7-8	.	TGTGCCAGCAGCTTAGAACAGGGTGAGGGCTACACCTTC	CASSLEQGEGYTF